One and the same sample provided the 11 T cell receptor beta chains below, sequenced in a study of blood T cell repertoires in COVID-19. The table came from immunoSEQ multiplex PCR; TCRdb's copy has only in-frame clones and leaves some out. Altogether fewer than 130,000 clones are present, approximately 68% being singletons, with the ten largest covering roughly 7.5%. The sequencing input was peripheral blood. These receptors were taken from a woman between 55 and 75 years old with acute or convalescent COVID-19.

V and J are TRBV5-1 and TRBJ2-5; unclear D gene. V was trimmed by 3 bases and J by 4 bases, leaving 13 bases between them. CDR3 length equals 14 residues. Germline V lookup: CDR1 SGHRS, CDR2 YFSETQ. CDR3 nucleotide sequence: TGCGCCAGCAGCTCCGACCTAGGTGGAGAGACCCAGTACTTC. This gives the protein CASSSDLGGETQYF.

This clone was observed a few times. The V and J genes are TRBV3-1 (or the pseudogene TRBV3-2) and TRBJ2-2, with D perhaps TRBD2 (5 bases). CDR3 length: 15 residues. Trimming stripped 3 bases from V and 5 bases from J, with 13 bases between. CDR1 LGHDT and CDR2 YNNKEL come from the germline V gene (reference sequence). CDR3 nucleotide sequence: TGTGCCAGCAGCCATCTATTTCGGGGAACCGGGGAGCTGTTTTTT. Translation gives CASSHLFRGTGELFF.

The chain links TRBV2 to TRBJ1-2; 8 bases align to TRBD1. The germline gives CDR1 SNHLY, CDR2 FYNNEI. This CDR3 spans 12 amino acids. Trimming took 6 bases from V and 4 from J; bases not matched to a gene: 1. CDR3 nucleotides: TGTGCCAGCAGAGGACAGGGCTATGGCTACACCTTC. Translation: CASRGQGYGYTF.

The rearrangement uses TRBV7-9 and TRBJ1-1; D is possibly TRBD1 (5 bases). Germline values: CDR1 SEHNR, CDR2 FQNEAQ (reference sequence). V dropped 3 bases and J dropped 2 bases, with 10 bases sitting between them. The CDR3 contains 14 residues. As DNA, the CDR3 is TGTGCCAGCAGCTTCTGGGGGGGAAACACTGAAGCTTTCTTT. It translates to CASSFWGGNTEAFF.

The rearrangement uses TRBV5-1 and TRBJ1-6; D not resolved. The CDR3 contains 16 residues. Per germline, CDR1 SGHRS and CDR2 YFSETQ. Trimming shortened V by 4 bases and J by 0 bases, and 11 bases separated the two germline ends. The CDR3 is CASSATGSSYNSPLHF. CDR3 sequence (DNA): TGCGCCAGCAGCGCCACGGGGAGCTCCTATAATTCACCCCTCCACTTT.

This chain links TRBV9 with TRBJ2-7, with a tentative D call TRBD2 (6 bases). The CDR3 loop spans 16 amino acids. Germline CDR1 is SGDLS and CDR2 is YYNGEE. V was shortened by 0 bases and J by 4 bases, with 17 bases between the two germline ends. CDR3: CASSVGRGSKSYEQYF. The CDR3 bases are TGTGCCAGCAGCGTAGGGAGGGGCAGTAAGTCTTACGAGCAGTACTTC.

The chain recombines TRBV14 with TRBJ1-2; 9 bases fit TRBD1. The V gene end was trimmed by 0 bases and the J gene end by 13 bases; junction bases not matched to a gene: 6. CDR3 length equals 13 residues. From germline, CDR1 is SGHDN and CDR2 FVKESK. The CDR3 coding sequence is TGTGCCAGCAGCCAAGATCTTGGGACAGGGAGCACCTTC. It is translated as CASSQDLGTGSTF.

The V gene is TRBV27, the J gene TRBJ1-6, with D possibly TRBD1 on 6 matching bases. The CDR3 contains 14 residues. Germline V gives CDR1 MNHEY, CDR2 SMNVEV (reference sequence). The V end was cut by 4 bases, the J end by 10 bases, with 14 bases between. Written as DNA, the CDR3 is TGTGCCAGCAGTTCCGGGCAGGGGCGGTCACCCCTCCACTTT. Amino acid sequence: CASSSGQGRSPLHF.

This clone showed up many times. V gene TRBV12-3 or TRBV12-4 combines with J gene TRBJ1-5, with 8 bases fitting TRBD1. V lost 6 bases to trimming and J lost 3 bases; unmatched junction nucleotides: 1. The CDR3 has 13 amino acids. CDR3 residues: CASRDRDNQPQHF. The CDR3 DNA sequence: TGTGCCAGCAGGGACAGGGACAATCAGCCCCAGCATTTT.

This clone was found many times. The chain is built from TRBV7-6 and TRBJ2-1; 8 bases agree with TRBD1. V was clipped by 6 bases and J by 7 bases; unmatched bases: 17. This CDR3 has 17 amino acids. Germline V gives CDR1 SGHVS, CDR2 FNYEAQ. This chain's CDR3 is CASRLRPGQGLSNEQFF. DNA for the CDR3: TGTGCCAGCAGACTCAGACCTGGACAGGGCCTCTCTAATGAGCAGTTCTTC.

At least ten counts were recorded for this clone. V usage is TRBV7-3 and J usage is TRBJ2-5; 7 positions agree with TRBD1. Germline V CDR1 and CDR2: SGHTA, FQGTGA. J gave up 5 bases and V 4 bases, and 7 bases lay outside the gene matches. The CDR3 loop spans 14 amino acids. The CDR3 is CASSSVGGVETQYF. DNA of the CDR3: TGTGCCAGCAGCTCAGTAGGGGGCGTGGAGACCCAGTACTTC.